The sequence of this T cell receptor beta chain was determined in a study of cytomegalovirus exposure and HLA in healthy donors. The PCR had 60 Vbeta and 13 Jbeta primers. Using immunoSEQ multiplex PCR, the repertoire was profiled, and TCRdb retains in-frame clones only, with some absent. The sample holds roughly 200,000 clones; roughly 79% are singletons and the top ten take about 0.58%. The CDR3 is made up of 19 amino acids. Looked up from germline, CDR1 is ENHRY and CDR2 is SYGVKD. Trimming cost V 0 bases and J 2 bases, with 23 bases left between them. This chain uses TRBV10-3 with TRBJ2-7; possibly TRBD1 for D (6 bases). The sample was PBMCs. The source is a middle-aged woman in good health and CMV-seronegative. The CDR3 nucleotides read TGTGCCATCAGTGAGTCGCGGCCCCCCGGAACAGGGTATCCCTACGAGCAGTACTTC. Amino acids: CAISESRPPGTGYPYEQYF.